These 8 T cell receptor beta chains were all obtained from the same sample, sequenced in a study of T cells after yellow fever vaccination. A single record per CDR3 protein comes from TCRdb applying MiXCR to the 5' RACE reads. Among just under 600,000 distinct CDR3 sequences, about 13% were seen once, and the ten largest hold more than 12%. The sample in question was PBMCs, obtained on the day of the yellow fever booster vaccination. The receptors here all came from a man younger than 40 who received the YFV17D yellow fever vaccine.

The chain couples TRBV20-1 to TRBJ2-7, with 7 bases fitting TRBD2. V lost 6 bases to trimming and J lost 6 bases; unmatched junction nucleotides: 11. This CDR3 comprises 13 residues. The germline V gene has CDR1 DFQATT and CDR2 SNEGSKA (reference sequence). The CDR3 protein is CSAAASGTGEQYF. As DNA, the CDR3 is TGCAGTGCCGCCGCCAGCGGGACCGGCGAGCAGTACTTC.

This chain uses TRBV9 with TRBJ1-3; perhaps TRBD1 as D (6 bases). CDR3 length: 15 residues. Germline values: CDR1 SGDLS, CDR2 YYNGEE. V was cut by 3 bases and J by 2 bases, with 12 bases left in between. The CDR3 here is CASSGNRATGNTIYF. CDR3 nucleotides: TGTGCCAGCAGCGGAAACAGGGCTACTGGAAACACCATATATTTT.

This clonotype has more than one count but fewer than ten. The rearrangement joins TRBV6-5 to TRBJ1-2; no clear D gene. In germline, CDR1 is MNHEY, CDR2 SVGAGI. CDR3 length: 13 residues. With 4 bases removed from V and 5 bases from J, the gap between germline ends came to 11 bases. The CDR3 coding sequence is TGTGCCAGCAGTTTGCCGGGGAGGTATGGCTACACCTTC. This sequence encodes CASSLPGRYGYTF.

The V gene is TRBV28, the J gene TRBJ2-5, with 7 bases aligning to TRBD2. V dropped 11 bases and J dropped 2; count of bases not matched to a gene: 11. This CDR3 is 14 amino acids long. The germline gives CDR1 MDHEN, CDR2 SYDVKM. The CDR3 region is CAVAGPRSQETQYF. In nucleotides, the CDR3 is TGTGCCGTAGCGGGCCCAAGAAGTCAAGAGACCCAGTACTTC.

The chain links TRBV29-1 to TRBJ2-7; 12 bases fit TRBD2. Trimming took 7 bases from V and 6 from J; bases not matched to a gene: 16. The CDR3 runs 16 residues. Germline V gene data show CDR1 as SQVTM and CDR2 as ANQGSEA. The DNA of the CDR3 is TGCAGCGCTGCGCGACAGGGGTCTAGCGGGAGGGGCGAGCAGTACTTC. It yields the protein CSAARQGSSGRGEQYF.

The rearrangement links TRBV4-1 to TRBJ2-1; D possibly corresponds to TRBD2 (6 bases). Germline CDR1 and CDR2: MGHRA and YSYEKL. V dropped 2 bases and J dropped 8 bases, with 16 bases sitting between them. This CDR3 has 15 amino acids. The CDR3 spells CASSQSELAGDEQFF. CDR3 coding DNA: TGCGCCAGCAGCCAATCCGAACTAGCTGGGGATGAGCAGTTCTTC.

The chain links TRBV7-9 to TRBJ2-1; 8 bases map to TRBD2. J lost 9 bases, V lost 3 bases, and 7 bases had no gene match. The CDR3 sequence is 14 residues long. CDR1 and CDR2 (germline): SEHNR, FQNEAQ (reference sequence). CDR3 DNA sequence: TGTGCCAGCAGCTTTAAAAGCGCGGGGGGTGAGCAGTTCTTC. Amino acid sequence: CASSFKSAGGEQFF.

The CDR3 bases are TGTGCCAGCAGCCCCGTTGGGGGGAGCTCCTACGAGCAGTACTTC. The encoded protein is CASSPVGGSSYEQYF. The rearrangement uses TRBV7-9 and TRBJ2-7; tentative D call: TRBD2 (6 bases). The germline V gene encodes CDR1 SEHNR and CDR2 FQNEAQ (reference sequence). Trimming removed 5 bases from V and 0 bases from J, with 14 bases in between. The CDR3 totals 15 residues.